A single sample gave rise to the 26 T cell receptor beta chains below, sequenced in a study of identifying expanded T cells in peripheral blood. Profiled with immunoSEQ multiplex PCR; TCRdb holds only in-frame clones, not every one. The table includes approximately 100,000 clones, around 90% detected once. The specimen sequenced was blood. The receptors stem from a person aged 18-69 years in good health.

The count of this clone is one. V and J are TRBV9 and TRBJ1-1, with a possible D match to TRBD1 (5 bases). The germline gives CDR1 SGDLS, CDR2 YYNGEE. V was pared by 4 bases and J by 3 bases, with 13 bases between. CDR3 length: 14 residues. CDR3 region: CASSRTGVDTEAFF. CDR3 bases: TGTGCCAGCAGCAGGACGGGGGTGGACACTGAAGCTTTCTTT.

This clone was observed a single time. The chain links TRBV6-5 to TRBJ2-7, with 7 nucleotides matching TRBD1. V gave up 4 bases and J gave up 6 bases; unmatched junction bases: 6. The CDR3 sequence is 13 residues long. In germline, CDR1 is MNHEY, CDR2 SVGAGI. CDR3 sequence: CASSFTGVGEQYF. In DNA, the CDR3 is TGTGCCAGCAGTTTTACAGGGGTTGGCGAGCAGTACTTC.

This sequence joins TRBV28 and TRBJ2-7; TRBD1 agrees at 7 bases. The V and J ends lost 2 bases and 9 bases, in that order; junction bases with no gene match: 22. CDR1 and CDR2 from the germline V gene are MDHEN and SYDVKM. The CDR3 has 18 residues. CDR3 sequence: CASSLIWGDRDLLRGQYF. For the CDR3, the DNA is TGTGCCAGCAGTTTAATATGGGGCGACAGGGACCTACTACGTGGGCAGTACTTC.

V and J are TRBV5-6 and TRBJ1-1, with D hard to call. In germline, CDR1 is SGHDT, CDR2 YYEEEE. This CDR3 region has 12 residues. With 4 bases removed from V and 4 bases from J, the gap between germline ends came to 8 bases. The CDR3 is CASSRTGTEAFF. The DNA of the CDR3 is TGTGCCAGCAGCCGTACCGGCACTGAAGCTTTCTTT. Using reference TRBV5-6 and TRBJ1-1 for the parts outside the CDR3, the full variable domain is DAGVTQSPTHLIKTRGQQVTLRCSPKSGHDTVSWYQQALGQGPQFIFQYYEEEERQRGNFPDRFSGHQFPNYSSELNVNALLLGDSALYLCASSRTGTEAFFGQGTRLTVV.

CDR3 sequence reads: CASSMDRAMADTQYF. The CDR3 DNA follows: TGTGCCAGCAGTATGGACAGGGCGATGGCAGATACGCAGTATTTT. The chain links TRBV6-6 to TRBJ2-3; 8 bases are a match to TRBD1. The CDR3 loop spans 15 amino acids. V gave up 5 bases and J gave up 4 bases; unmatched junction bases: 8. Per the germline V gene, CDR1 is MNHNY and CDR2 is SVGAGI (reference sequence).

For this clone: This same CDR3 is encoded by further DNA sequences in the sample. This chain uses TRBV5-1 with TRBJ2-7; no definite D call. V lost 0 bases to trimming and J lost 1 base, with 5 bases between them. There are 13 residues in the CDR3. Germline lookup yields CDR1 SGHRS and CDR2 YFSETQ. DNA of the CDR3: TGCGCCAGCAGCTTGGAAGGGTCCTACGAGCAGTACTTC. Translation: CASSLEGSYEQYF.

The chain joins TRBV4-3 to TRBJ2-1; the D gene is possibly TRBD2 (6 bases). In germline, CDR1 is LGHNA, CDR2 YSLEER. The CDR3 loop spans 16 amino acids. The germline V and J ends were trimmed by 6 bases and 0 bases, with 15 bases remaining between them. The CDR3 nucleotides are TGCGCCAGCAGACTAGACCGGGGAGGCTCCTACAATGAGCAGTTCTTC. Its protein product is CASRLDRGGSYNEQFF.

This sequence joins TRBV6-5 and TRBJ2-1; TRBD1 agrees at 7 bases. Trimming at V came to 7 bases and at J to 1 base, leaving 4 bases not matched to a gene. The CDR3 loop spans 14 amino acids. Germline assignment: CDR1 MNHEY and CDR2 SVGAGI. The CDR3 spells CASTEGQSYNEQFF. The CDR3 DNA sequence: TGTGCCAGCACCGAGGGACAGTCCTACAATGAGCAGTTCTTC.

The chain carries TRBV7-2 and TRBJ2-1; 8 positions agree with TRBD2. CDR3 length equals 15 residues. The V gene end was trimmed by 1 base and the J gene end by 4 bases; junction bases not matched to a gene: 3. The germline CDR1 and CDR2 sequences are SGHTA and FQGNSA. The CDR3 loop is CASSLDGGEYNEQFF. The CDR3 coding sequence is TGTGCCAGCAGCTTAGACGGGGGGGAGTACAATGAGCAGTTCTTC.

The chain couples TRBV6-5 to TRBJ2-1; unclear D gene. Germline V gene sequence: CDR1 MNHEY, CDR2 SVGAGI. V was shortened by 6 bases and J by 6 bases, with 18 bases between the two germline ends. The CDR3 runs 15 residues. CDR3 amino acids: CASSPIPLLSNEQFF. The DNA of the CDR3 is TGTGCCAGCAGCCCCATTCCCCTCCTGTCCAATGAGCAGTTCTTC.

This rearrangement joins TRBV9 to TRBJ1-2, with 11 bases matching TRBD1. Germline V lookup: CDR1 SGDLS, CDR2 YYNGEE. With 3 bases clipped from V and 4 bases from J, the junction kept 8 bases outside the gene matches. The CDR3 sequence is 16 residues long. Here the CDR3 reads CASSAPRDRGSYGYTF. CDR3 nucleotides: TGTGCCAGCAGCGCACCTCGGGACAGGGGGTCCTATGGCTACACCTTC.

The chain is built from TRBV9 and TRBJ1-1, with D uncertain. V was trimmed by 0 bases and J by 1 base, leaving 4 bases between them. The CDR3 runs 13 residues. Germline loops: CDR1 SGDLS, CDR2 YYNGEE. Written as DNA, the CDR3 is TGTGCCAGCAGCGTAGCAGGGAACACTGAAGCTTTCTTT. This codes for CASSVAGNTEAFF.

A word on this clone: Other DNA sequences from this sample encode an identical CDR3 as well. CDR3 amino acids: CASSLGGGYEQYF. The DNA of the CDR3 is TGTGCCAGCTCCTTGGGTGGAGGATACGAGCAGTACTTC. This chain connects TRBV7-7 to TRBJ2-7; D perhaps matches TRBD2 (5 bases). In germline, CDR1 is SSHAT, CDR2 FNYEAQ (reference sequence). This CDR3 is 13 amino acids long. Trimming removed 8 bases from V and 4 bases from J, with 15 bases in between.

The rearrangement joins TRBV28 to TRBJ2-1; 11 nucleotides agree with TRBD1. Germline V lookup: CDR1 MDHEN, CDR2 SYDVKM. The CDR3 runs 16 residues. Unmatched junction bases numbered 5, after V lost 6 bases and J lost 1 base. The CDR3 nucleotides read TGTGCCAGCAGGACGGACAGGGGGCATTCCTACAATGAGCAGTTCTTC. It codes for CASRTDRGHSYNEQFF.

The chain is built from TRBV5-6 and TRBJ2-3, with TRBD2 identical over 9 bases. Per the germline V gene, CDR1 is SGHDT and CDR2 is YYEEEE. V gave up 5 bases and J gave up 4 bases; unmatched junction bases: 5. The CDR3 extends over 14 amino acids. The CDR3: CASSTGLAADTQYF. The CDR3 DNA reads TGTGCCAGCAGTACGGGACTAGCTGCAGATACGCAGTATTTT.

This clone came up once. This chain links TRBV6-1 with TRBJ2-5; D remains ambiguous. V lost 6 bases to trimming and J lost 5 bases, with 4 bases between them. Germline V gives CDR1 MNHNS, CDR2 SASEGT. The CDR3 consists of 10 residues. The CDR3 is CASRTETQYF. DNA of the CDR3: TGTGCCAGCAGGACGGAGACCCAGTACTTC.

The V and J genes are TRBV15 and TRBJ1-4, with TRBD1 matching 7 bases. The CDR3 length is 16 residues. Germline values: CDR1 LNHNV, CDR2 YYDKDF (reference sequence). V shed 0 bases, J shed 2 bases, and the junction held 3 bases outside the gene matches. The CDR3 protein is CATSREQGQTNEKLFF. The CDR3 DNA reads TGTGCCACCAGCAGAGAGCAGGGACAGACTAATGAAAAACTGTTTTTT.

The table lists this clone with a few counts. The rearrangement links TRBV7-3 to TRBJ2-3; D gene ambiguous. The germline V and J ends were trimmed by 0 bases and 2 bases, with 6 bases remaining between them. This CDR3 is built from 14 residues. Germline values: CDR1 SGHTA, CDR2 FQGTGA. This CDR3 reads CASSLTSNTDTQYF. The CDR3 coding sequence is TGTGCCAGCAGCTTAACAAGTAACACAGATACGCAGTATTTT.

This chain links TRBV28 with TRBJ2-7; TRBD2 matches at 12 bases. The V gene end was trimmed by 6 bases and the J gene end by 3 bases; junction bases not matched to a gene: 3. Per germline, CDR1 MDHEN and CDR2 SYDVKM. This CDR3 has 14 amino acids. CDR3 in amino acids: CASRATSGGYEQYF. The CDR3 bases are TGTGCCAGCAGGGCGACTAGCGGGGGCTACGAGCAGTACTTC.

The CDR3 here is CASSHIDRAGELFF. CDR3 DNA sequence: TGTGCCAGCAGCCACATCGACAGGGCCGGGGAGCTGTTTTTT. This rearrangement joins TRBV7-3 to TRBJ2-2; TRBD1 matches at 7 bases. Germline loops: CDR1 SGHTA, CDR2 FQGTGA. The CDR3 extends over 14 amino acids. V was pared by 5 bases and J by 6 bases, with 6 bases of the junction left unmatched.

This chain joins TRBV14 and TRBJ2-7, with D perhaps matching TRBD2 (5 bases). Per the germline V gene, CDR1 is SGHDN and CDR2 is FVKESK. The CDR3 loop spans 14 amino acids. Trimming cost V 2 bases and J 4 bases, with 12 bases left between them. CDR3 residues: CASSQPGIGYEQYF. The CDR3 region has the DNA TGTGCCAGCAGCCAACCCGGGATCGGGTACGAGCAGTACTTC.

This clone came up once. The CDR3 nucleotides are TGTGCCAGCAGTTGGACGCGGGATTTGGGCGGCCACACCTTC. Its translation: CASSWTRDLGGHTF. This chain links TRBV27 with TRBJ1-2, with unresolved D. The germline V gene encodes CDR1 MNHEY and CDR2 SMNVEV (reference sequence). CDR3 length: 14 residues. Trimming shortened V by 4 bases and J by 12 bases, and 21 bases separated the two germline ends.

This CDR3 is CSVEDASGATGELFF. The CDR3 DNA is TGCAGCGTTGAAGATGCGTCAGGGGCCACCGGGGAGCTGTTTTTT. The chain carries TRBV29-1 and TRBJ2-2, with D possibly TRBD1 on 6 matching bases. V dropped 0 bases and J dropped 4 bases, with 12 bases sitting between them. The CDR3 spans 15 residues. Germline V lookup: CDR1 SQVTM, CDR2 ANQGSEA.

The V gene is TRBV6-1, the J gene TRBJ2-7; 8 nucleotides agree with TRBD1. The germline CDR1 and CDR2 sequences are MNHNS and SASEGT. There are 15 residues in the CDR3. V gave up 7 bases and J gave up 0 bases; unmatched junction bases: 8. Here the CDR3 reads CASTTRTGSSYEQYF. The CDR3 DNA follows: TGTGCCAGCACAACACGGACAGGGTCCTCCTACGAGCAGTACTTC.

The chain links TRBV27 to TRBJ2-7, with D possibly matching TRBD1 (6 bases). Per germline, CDR1 MNHEY and CDR2 SMNVEV (reference sequence). The CDR3 spans 14 residues. Trimming removed 5 bases from V and 3 bases from J, with 14 bases in between. The CDR3 protein is CASSHRDTLYEQYF. The CDR3 nucleotides read TGTGCCAGCAGTCACCGGGACACCCTCTACGAGCAGTACTTC.

The chain combines TRBV25-1 with TRBJ1-2, with D possibly matching TRBD1 (6 bases). The germline CDR1 and CDR2 sequences are MGHDK and SYGVNS. Trimming removed 4 bases from V and 3 bases from J, with 15 bases in between. The CDR3 consists of 15 residues. The CDR3 spells CASSGSGHQDYGYTF. The CDR3 coding sequence is TGTGCCAGCAGTGGGTCGGGACATCAGGACTATGGCTACACCTTC.